These 22 T cell receptor beta chains came from one sample sequenced in a study of T-cell memory formation after mild COVID-19. TCRdb re-derived calls from the 5' RACE reads in MiXCR, one entry per CDR3 protein. The table has hundreds of thousands of distinct CDR3 sequences, over 25% seen once. The sample consisted of PBMCs or a T cell subset sorted from them (not recorded which). All receptors come from an adult woman who had mild COVID-19 (a few samples of this study predate the infection). Cell type and time point are not known.

The table lists this clonotype with a few counts. The chain couples TRBV5-1 to TRBJ2-7; a possible D gene is TRBD1 (6 bases). Per germline, CDR1 SGHRS and CDR2 YFSETQ. This CDR3 region has 16 residues. Trimming cost V 4 bases and J 0 bases, with 17 bases left between them. The CDR3 sequence: CASSPMAQGNSYEQYF. The CDR3 nucleotides read TGCGCCAGCAGCCCGATGGCACAGGGAAACTCCTACGAGCAGTACTTC.

This clonotype was counted between two and nine times. CDR3 coding DNA: TGTGCCACCAGCAGAGACCGTCCTGCGGGTGACTATGGCTACACCTTC. It codes for CATSRDRPAGDYGYTF. This sequence joins TRBV15 and TRBJ1-2; D is uncertain. CDR1 and CDR2 from the germline V gene are LNHNV and YYDKDF (reference sequence). CDR3 length: 16 amino acids. V was clipped by 0 bases and J by 3 bases, with 14 bases between them.

This clonotype was counted only a few times. J is TRBJ2-1 and V is TRBV6-6; D is tentatively TRBD1 or TRBD2 (5 bases each). CDR1 MNHNY and CDR2 SVGAGI come from the germline V gene (reference sequence). Trimming removed 5 bases from V and 8 bases from J, with 16 bases in between. The CDR3 is made up of 14 amino acids. The CDR3 nucleotides read TGTGCCAGCAGTCTCCGGGACGTGGGCGATGAGCAGTTCTTC. It codes for CASSLRDVGDEQFF.

This clonotype was seen only a few times. The chain couples TRBV20-1 to TRBJ2-3; 14 bases are shared with TRBD2. V was pared by 5 bases and J by 1 base, with 14 bases of the junction left unmatched. The CDR3 has 19 residues. Germline CDR1 reads DFQATT; CDR2 reads SNEGSKA (reference sequence). The CDR3 nucleotides read TGCAGTGCTGTCAGCCCGGGACTAGCGGGAGAAGGAGGCACAGATACGCAGTATTTT. It yields the protein CSAVSPGLAGEGGTDTQYF.

The chain combines TRBV30 with TRBJ1-5; D is ambiguous. The germline V and J ends were trimmed by 3 bases and 2 bases, with 11 bases remaining between them. The CDR3 contains 14 residues. Germline lookup yields CDR1 GTSNPN and CDR2 SVGIG (reference sequence). CDR3 protein: CAWRNSQGNQPQHF. Written as DNA, the CDR3 is TGTGCCTGGAGGAACAGCCAGGGCAATCAGCCCCAGCATTTT.

The V and J genes are TRBV20-1 and TRBJ2-7; perhaps TRBD2 as D (6 bases). The CDR3 is 14 residues long. Trimming shortened V by 6 bases and J by 2 bases, and 17 bases separated the two germline ends. CDR1 is DFQATT and CDR2 is SNEGSKA in the germline V gene (reference sequence). The CDR3 sequence: CSASRAGSTYEQYF. CDR3 bases: TGCAGTGCGAGTCGGGCGGGGAGTACCTACGAGCAGTACTTC.

CDR3 in DNA: TGTGCCAGCAGGCTCCAGCCCGATCAGCCCCAGCATTTT. Protein sequence: CASRLQPDQPQHF. The chain uses TRBV6-2 or TRBV6-3 and TRBJ1-5; D is unclear. This CDR3 comprises 13 residues. Per the germline V gene, CDR1 is MNHEY and CDR2 is SVGEGT. Trimming stripped 6 bases from V and 5 bases from J, with 11 bases between.

The V gene is TRBV7-3, the J gene TRBJ2-1; D gene ambiguous. Germline-derived CDR1 and CDR2 are SGHTA and FQGTGA. Trimming removed 5 bases from V and 2 bases from J, with 7 bases in between. This CDR3 comprises 13 residues. CDR3 DNA sequence: TGTGCCAGCAGCATTCAAGCCTACAATGAGCAGTTCTTC. This sequence encodes CASSIQAYNEQFF.

This clonotype was seen ten or more times. The V gene is TRBV10-3, the J gene TRBJ2-3; D might be TRBD1 or TRBD2, each matching 6 bases. This CDR3 is built from 15 residues. Germline lookup yields CDR1 ENHRY and CDR2 SYGVKD. V was trimmed by 2 bases and J by 0 bases, leaving 9 bases between them. The chain's CDR3 is CAISERGPSTDTQYF. In nucleotides, the CDR3 is TGTGCCATCAGTGAGCGGGGGCCAAGCACAGATACGCAGTATTTT.

The table lists this clonotype with a few counts. V is TRBV24-1 and J is TRBJ2-3; no firm D call. This CDR3 contains 14 residues. Germline CDR1 is KGHDR and CDR2 is SFDVKD. V was clipped by 2 bases and J by 2 bases, with 7 bases between them. The CDR3 here is CATSDSGSTDTQYF. The CDR3 DNA reads TGTGCCACCAGTGATTCCGGGTCCACAGATACGCAGTATTTT.

This rearrangement joins TRBV3-1 to TRBJ2-7, with 7 bases identical to TRBD2. The junction had 4 bases not matched to a gene; V was cut back by 5 bases and J by 3 bases. The CDR3 is 13 amino acids. The V gene's germline CDR1 is LGHDT and CDR2 YNNKEL (reference sequence). CDR3 protein: CASSGGGNYEQYF. DNA of the CDR3: TGTGCCAGCAGCGGGGGGGGAAACTACGAGCAGTACTTC.

This clonotype turned up a few times. This chain joins TRBV10-3 and TRBJ2-1, with 13 bases matching TRBD2. V lost 2 bases to trimming and J lost 5 bases; unmatched junction nucleotides: 3. This CDR3 region has 16 residues. Germline-derived CDR1 and CDR2 are ENHRY and SYGVKD. The CDR3 nucleotides read TGTGCCATCAGTGAGCGTGGACTAGCGGGAGACAATGAGCAGTTCTTC. Translating gives CAISERGLAGDNEQFF.

This clonotype was found a few times. The chain employs TRBV12-3 or TRBV12-4 and TRBJ2-1; D unclear. This CDR3 comprises 12 residues. The V gene lost 6 bases and the J gene lost 9 bases, with 12 bases spanning the gap. CDR3: CASSPVGVEQFF. CDR3 in DNA: TGTGCCAGCAGCCCCGTAGGCGTTGAGCAGTTCTTC.

The chain uses TRBV20-1 and TRBJ2-5, with 7 bases lining up with TRBD2. After removal of 0 bases from V and 3 bases from J, the junction contained 7 bases not matched to a gene. The CDR3 spans 15 residues. Germline lookup yields CDR1 DFQATT and CDR2 SNEGSKA (reference sequence). Written as DNA, the CDR3 is TGCAGTGCTAGAGATCCCCTAGCGGTTAAAGAGACCCAGTACTTC. Translating it yields CSARDPLAVKETQYF.

This clonotype has just a few counts. The V gene is TRBV6-6, the J gene TRBJ2-4; D is ambiguous. V was clipped by 7 bases and J by 9 bases, with 16 bases between them. The V gene's germline CDR1 is MNHNY and CDR2 SVGAGI (reference sequence). The CDR3 has 13 residues. The CDR3 DNA sequence: TGTGCCAGCACCAGGACCGTCTTGGGCATTCAGTACTTC. Amino acid sequence: CASTRTVLGIQYF.

The chain has TRBV11-2 and TRBJ2-4; 11 nucleotides line up with TRBD1. The CDR3 is 13 amino acids. Germline loops: CDR1 SGHAT, CDR2 FQNNGV. The junction had 2 bases not matched to a gene; V was cut back by 5 bases and J by 8 bases. The DNA of the CDR3 is TGTGCCAGCAGCACGGGACAGGGGGACATTCAGTACTTC. Translated: CASSTGQGDIQYF.

This clonotype was picked up many times. The gene calls are TRBV29-1 and TRBJ2-5, with D possibly TRBD2 on 6 matching bases. There are 12 residues in the CDR3. CDR1 and CDR2 (germline): SQVTM, ANQGSEA. V dropped 4 bases and J dropped 3 bases, with 9 bases sitting between them. The DNA of the CDR3 is TGCAGCGTTGGGTTAGCGGAAGAGACCCAGTACTTC. This encodes CSVGLAEETQYF.

On this clonotype itself: It is unclear where the CDR3 begins or ends on the DNA, so no DNA is shown, and the CDR3 is as TCRdb lists it. The genes are TRBV7-7 and TRBJ2-1; no DNA check was done on the table's D call, TRBD1. With termini counted, the CDR3 has 15 amino acids. Germline-derived CDR1 and CDR2 are SSHAT and FNYEAQ (reference sequence). Here the CDR3 reads CASSFGPGEYNEQFF.

This clonotype has a single count. V and J are TRBV15 and TRBJ2-7; no firm D call. This CDR3 contains 13 residues. Trimming stripped 3 bases from V and 6 bases from J, with 12 bases between. Germline CDR1 reads LNHNV; CDR2 reads YYDKDF (reference sequence). The CDR3 nucleotides are TGTGCCACCAGCAGGGGAAAGACGGCCGAGCAGTACTTC. Its protein is CATSRGKTAEQYF.

The genes are TRBV2 and TRBJ1-2, with D uncertain. Germline V CDR1 and CDR2: SNHLY, FYNNEI. This CDR3 comprises 12 residues. Trimming removed 11 bases from V and 8 bases from J, with 18 bases in between. DNA for the CDR3: TGTGCCGGGCGCAGGACGTCGGAAGGCTACACCTTC. Protein sequence: CAGRRTSEGYTF.

The table lists this clonotype with many counts. The genes are TRBV25-1 and TRBJ2-7; no reliable D call. Looked up from germline, CDR1 is MGHDK and CDR2 is SYGVNS. V was shortened by 3 bases and J by 2 bases, with 8 bases between the two germline ends. The CDR3 extends over 13 amino acids. CDR3 in amino acids: CASSDSLPYEQYF. In DNA, the CDR3 is TGTGCCAGCAGTGACTCCCTTCCCTACGAGCAGTACTTC.

The table lists this clonotype with a few counts. The rearrangement joins TRBV29-1 to TRBJ1-3; 7 bases agree with TRBD1. Per the germline V gene, CDR1 is SQVTM and CDR2 is ANQGSEA. With 0 bases clipped from V and 7 bases from J, the junction kept 15 bases outside the gene matches. This CDR3 has 17 residues. CDR3 protein: CSVEDWGMTGSGNTIYF. The CDR3 DNA reads as TGCAGCGTTGAAGATTGGGGGATGACAGGGTCGGGGAACACCATATATTTT.